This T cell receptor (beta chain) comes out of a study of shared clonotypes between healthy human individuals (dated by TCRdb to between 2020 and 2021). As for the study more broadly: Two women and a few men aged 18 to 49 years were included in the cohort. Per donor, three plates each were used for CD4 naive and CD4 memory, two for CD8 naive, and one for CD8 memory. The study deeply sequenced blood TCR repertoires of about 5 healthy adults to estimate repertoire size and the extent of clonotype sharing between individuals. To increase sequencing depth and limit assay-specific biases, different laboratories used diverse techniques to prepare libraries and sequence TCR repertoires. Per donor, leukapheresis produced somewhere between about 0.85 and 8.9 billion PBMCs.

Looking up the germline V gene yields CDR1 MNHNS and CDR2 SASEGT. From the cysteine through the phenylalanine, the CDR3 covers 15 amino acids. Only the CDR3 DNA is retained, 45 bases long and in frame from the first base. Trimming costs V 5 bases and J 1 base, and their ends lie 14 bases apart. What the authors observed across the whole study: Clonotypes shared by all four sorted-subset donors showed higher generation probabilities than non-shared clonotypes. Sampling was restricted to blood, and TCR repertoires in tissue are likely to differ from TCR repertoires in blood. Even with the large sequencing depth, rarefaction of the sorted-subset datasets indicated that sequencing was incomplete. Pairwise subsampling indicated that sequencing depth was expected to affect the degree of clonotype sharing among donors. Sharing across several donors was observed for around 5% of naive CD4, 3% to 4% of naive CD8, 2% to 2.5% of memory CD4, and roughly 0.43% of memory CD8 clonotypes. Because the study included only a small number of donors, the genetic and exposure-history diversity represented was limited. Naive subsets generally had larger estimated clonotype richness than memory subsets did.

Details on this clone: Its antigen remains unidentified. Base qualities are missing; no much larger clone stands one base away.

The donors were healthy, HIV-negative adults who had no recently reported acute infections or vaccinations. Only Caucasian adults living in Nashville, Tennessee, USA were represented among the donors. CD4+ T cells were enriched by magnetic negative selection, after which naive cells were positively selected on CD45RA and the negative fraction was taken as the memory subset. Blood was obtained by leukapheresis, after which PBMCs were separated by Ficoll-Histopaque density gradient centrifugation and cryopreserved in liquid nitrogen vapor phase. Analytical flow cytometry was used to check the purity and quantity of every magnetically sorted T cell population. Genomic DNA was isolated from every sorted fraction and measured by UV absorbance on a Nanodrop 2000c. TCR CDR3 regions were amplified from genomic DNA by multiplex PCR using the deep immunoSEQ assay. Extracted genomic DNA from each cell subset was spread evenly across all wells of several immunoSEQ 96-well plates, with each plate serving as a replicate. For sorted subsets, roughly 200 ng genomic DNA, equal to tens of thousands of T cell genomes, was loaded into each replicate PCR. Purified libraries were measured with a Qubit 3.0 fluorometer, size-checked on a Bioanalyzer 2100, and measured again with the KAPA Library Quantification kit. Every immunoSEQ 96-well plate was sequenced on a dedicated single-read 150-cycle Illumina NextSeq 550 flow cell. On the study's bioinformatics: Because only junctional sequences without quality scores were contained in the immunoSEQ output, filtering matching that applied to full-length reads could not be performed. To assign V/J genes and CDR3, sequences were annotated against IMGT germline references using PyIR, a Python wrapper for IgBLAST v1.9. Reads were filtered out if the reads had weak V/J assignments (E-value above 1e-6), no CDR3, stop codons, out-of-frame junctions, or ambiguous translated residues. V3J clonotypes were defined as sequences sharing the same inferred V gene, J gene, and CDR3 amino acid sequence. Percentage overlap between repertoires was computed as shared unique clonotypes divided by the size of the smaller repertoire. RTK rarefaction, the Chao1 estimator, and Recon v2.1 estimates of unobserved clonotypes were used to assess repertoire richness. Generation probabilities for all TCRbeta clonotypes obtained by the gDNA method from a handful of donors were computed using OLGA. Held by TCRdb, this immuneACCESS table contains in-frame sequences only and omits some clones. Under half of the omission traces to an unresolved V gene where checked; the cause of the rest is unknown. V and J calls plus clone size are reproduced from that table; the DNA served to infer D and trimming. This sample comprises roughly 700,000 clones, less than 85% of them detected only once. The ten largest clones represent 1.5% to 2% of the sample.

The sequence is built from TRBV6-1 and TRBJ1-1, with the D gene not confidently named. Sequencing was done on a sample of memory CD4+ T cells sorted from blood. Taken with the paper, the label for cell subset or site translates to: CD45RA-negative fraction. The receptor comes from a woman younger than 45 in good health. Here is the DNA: TGTGCCAGCAGTTCCCAATGGGTGGGGAACACTGAAGCTTTCTTT. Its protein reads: CASSSQWVGNTEAFF.